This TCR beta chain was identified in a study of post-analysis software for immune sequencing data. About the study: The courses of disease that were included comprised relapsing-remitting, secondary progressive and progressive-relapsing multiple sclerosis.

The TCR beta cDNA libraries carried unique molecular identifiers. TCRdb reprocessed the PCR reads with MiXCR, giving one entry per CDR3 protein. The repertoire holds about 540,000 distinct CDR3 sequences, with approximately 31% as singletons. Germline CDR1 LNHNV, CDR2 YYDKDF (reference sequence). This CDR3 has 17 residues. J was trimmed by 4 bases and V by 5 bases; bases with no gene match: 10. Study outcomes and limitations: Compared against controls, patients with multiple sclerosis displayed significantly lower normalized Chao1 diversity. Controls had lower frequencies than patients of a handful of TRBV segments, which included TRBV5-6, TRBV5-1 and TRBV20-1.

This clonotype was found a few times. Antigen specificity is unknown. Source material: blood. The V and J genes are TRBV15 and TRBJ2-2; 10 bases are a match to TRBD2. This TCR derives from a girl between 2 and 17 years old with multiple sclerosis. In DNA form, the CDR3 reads TGTGCCACCAGCGGTGGGGAGGGACTAGCGTTCACCGGGGAGCTGTTTTTT. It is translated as CATSGGEGLAFTGELFF.